This passage covers 27 T cell receptor beta chains from one sample sequenced in a study of T cells in Graves' hyperthyroidism and ophthalmopathy. TCR beta CDR3 regions were amplified from RNA transcripts. The primer set for the first-round RT-PCR of the TCR CDR3 was HTBI. TCRdb recomputed calls from the multiplex PCR reads with MiXCR, one row per CDR3 protein. Of just under 750,000 distinct CDR3 sequences in the sample, about a third were seen once. Sequences were obtained from blood. Source of these receptors: a woman between 40 and 50 years old with Graves' hyperthyroidism.

This clonotype showed up many times. The chain recombines TRBV7-2 with TRBJ1-2; D perhaps matches TRBD1 (5 bases). The germline gives CDR1 SGHTA, CDR2 FQGNSA. CDR3 length equals 14 residues. The V and J ends lost 0 bases and 4 bases respectively, with 9 bases between them. CDR3 DNA: TGTGCCAGCAGCTTAGCGGGGGTTGGCTATGGCTACACCTTC. Translating gives CASSLAGVGYGYTF.

This rearrangement joins TRBV5-1 to TRBJ2-3; TRBD1 is a possible D gene (6 bases). Germline assignment: CDR1 SGHRS and CDR2 YFSETQ. Deletions cut 3 bases from V and 5 bases from J, with 13 bases between. The CDR3 extends over 14 amino acids. The chain's CDR3 is CASSWGLTGDTQYF. For the CDR3, the DNA is TGCGCCAGCAGCTGGGGCCTGACAGGAGATACGCAGTATTTT. The full variable domain, rest sourced from reference TRBV5-1 and TRBJ2-3, is KAGVTQTPRYLIKTRGQQVTLSCSPISGHRSVSWYQQTPGQGLQFLFEYFSETQRNKGNFPGRFSGRQFSNSRSEMNVSTLELGDSALYLCASSWGLTGDTQYFGPGTRLTVL.

J is TRBJ1-1 and V is TRBV6-5; no clear D gene. V shed 0 bases and J shed 1 base, with 9 bases lying between them. The CDR3 totals 15 residues. Germline V lookup: CDR1 MNHEY, CDR2 SVGAGI. This CDR3 reads CASSYSALQNTEAFF. The CDR3 region has the DNA TGTGCCAGCAGTTACTCTGCACTCCAGAACACTGAAGCTTTCTTT.

This clonotype has only a few counts. The chain carries TRBV20-1 and TRBJ2-7; no reliable D call. The germline V and J ends were trimmed by 6 bases and 2 bases, with 11 bases remaining between them. Germline CDR1 DFQATT, CDR2 SNEGSKA (reference sequence). This CDR3 has 12 residues. The CDR3 nucleotides read TGCAGTGCCGCGACCCAGACCTACGAGCAGTACTTC. Protein product: CSAATQTYEQYF.

A few counts support this clonotype. Here the CDR3 DNA reads TGTGCCAGCAGCTTAACAGCCCGGGCGTCCGGGGAGCTGTTTTTT. Translated: CASSLTARASGELFF. The chain links TRBV9 to TRBJ2-2; D remains unclear. Trimming left V 4 bases short and J 6 bases short, with 16 bases between. The germline gives CDR1 SGDLS, CDR2 YYNGEE. This CDR3 spans 15 amino acids.

This clonotype was seen repeatedly, ten times or more. This chain uses TRBV7-8 with TRBJ1-2; the D is unclear. The CDR3 extends over 15 amino acids. Germline CDR1 is SGHVS and CDR2 is FQNEAQ. Trimming took 3 bases from V and 5 from J, leaving 16 bases between them. CDR3 DNA: TGTGCCAGCAGCTTGGGTACTCTGGCTTTGTATGGCTACACCTTC. Residues: CASSLGTLALYGYTF.

Points on this clonotype: Relative to the germline gene, one junction end is altered; a read error may explain this. The chain carries TRBV7-9 and TRBJ1-5; D call uncertain. From germline, CDR1 is SEHNR and CDR2 FQNEAQ (reference sequence). The CDR3 is 15 residues long. The CDR3 here is CASSSGGTPNQPRHF. For the CDR3, the DNA is TGTGCCAGCAGCTCTGGAGGAACCCCCAATCAGCCCCGGCATTTT.

This clonotype was observed once. V is TRBV7-9 and J is TRBJ2-7; 7 bases are a match to TRBD2. The J call could be wrong; TRBJ2-1 is a better fit for the DNA end. The CDR3 length is 15 residues. In germline, CDR1 is SEHNR, CDR2 FQNEAQ (reference sequence). The chain's CDR3 is CASSKTSWYYNEQFF. Written as DNA, the CDR3 is TGTGCCAGCAGTAAGACTAGCTGGTACTACAATGAGCAGTTCTTC.

This clonotype was seen a few times. The rearrangement joins TRBV19 to TRBJ1-3; unclear D gene. The CDR3 sequence is 13 residues long. Trimming removed 8 bases at V and 2 bases at J, with 10 bases between. The germline V gene has CDR1 LNHDA and CDR2 SQIVND (reference sequence). The CDR3 DNA reads as TGTGCCAGTCGTCCCCTTCCTGGAAACACCATATATTTT. Translating it yields CASRPLPGNTIYF.

A note on this clonotype: This may be a read error: a much more frequent sequence differs by one nucleotide. J is TRBJ1-3 and V is TRBV10-3; no clear D gene. Germline assignment: CDR1 ENHRY and CDR2 SYGVKD. This CDR3 is built from 14 residues. V lost 10 bases and J lost 3, with 16 bases in between. The CDR3 sequence is CATRTSRGGNTIYF. The CDR3 DNA follows: TGTGCCACCCGGACCTCCCGGGGTGGAAACACCATATATTTT.

This clonotype showed up many times. V usage is TRBV9 and J usage is TRBJ1-3; weak D call: TRBD1 (5 bases). Germline assignment: CDR1 SGDLS and CDR2 YYNGEE. V lost 6 bases, J lost 0 bases, and 16 bases lay in between. The CDR3 is 16 amino acids. CDR3 DNA: TGTGCCAGCACTCCAACGGGGGTTAGCTCTGGAAACACCATATATTTT. This encodes CASTPTGVSSGNTIYF.

This clonotype was counted at least ten times. The chain uses TRBV9 and TRBJ1-1; D remains unclear. V gave up 0 bases and J gave up 5 bases, with 14 bases separating them. The CDR3 contains 15 residues. Germline CDR1 is SGDLS and CDR2 is YYNGEE. CDR3 sequence reads: CASSVGLQRRTEAFF. The CDR3 bases are TGTGCCAGCAGCGTAGGGCTACAGCGGAGGACTGAAGCTTTCTTT.

This rearrangement joins TRBV10-3 to TRBJ2-6; 8 bases line up with TRBD1. The CDR3 spans 14 residues. The ends lost 9 bases at V and 4 bases at J; junction bases unmatched: 5. CDR1 is ENHRY, CDR2 SYGVKD, per germline. CDR3 DNA sequence: TGTGCCATAACAGGGGGACCCGGGGCCAACGTCCTGACTTTC. Translated: CAITGGPGANVLTF.

This clonotype is a singleton in its sample. This rearrangement joins TRBV7-2 to TRBJ2-7; D may be TRBD1 (6 bases). The CDR3 extends over 13 amino acids. V lost 6 bases to trimming and J lost 6 bases, with 15 bases between them. The germline CDR1 and CDR2 sequences are SGHTA and FQGNSA. CDR3 DNA sequence: TGTGCCAGCAGTCCGGTAACAGGGCGCGAGCAGTACTTC. Residues: CASSPVTGREQYF.

This clonotype showed up just once. The chain is built from TRBV6-1 and TRBJ1-6; a weak D match, TRBD1 (6 bases). Germline V lookup: CDR1 MNHNS, CDR2 SASEGT. The V and J ends lost 7 bases and 6 bases respectively, with 25 bases between them. The CDR3 loop spans 18 amino acids. CDR3 bases: TGTGCCAGCACCAAATTAAGGACAGAAACCTCTTTTAATTCACCCCTCCACTTT. Translation gives CASTKLRTETSFNSPLHF.

This clonotype was counted ten times or more. The chain joins TRBV7-9 to TRBJ1-4; tentative D call: TRBD1 (5 bases). This CDR3 is built from 14 residues. Germline lookup yields CDR1 SEHNR and CDR2 FQNEAQ (reference sequence). V was cut by 5 bases and J by 8 bases, with 15 bases left in between. CDR3 in amino acids: CASSRGVRGEKLFF. The DNA of the CDR3 is TGTGCCAGCAGCCGAGGGGTTAGAGGGGAAAAACTGTTTTTT.

As regards this clonotype: This may be a read error: a much more frequent sequence differs by one nucleotide. This sequence joins TRBV2 and TRBJ1-4; D possibly corresponds to TRBD1 (5 bases). CDR1 and CDR2 (germline): SNHLY, FYNNEI. This CDR3 spans 15 amino acids. The CDR3 sequence: CASIKTVATNEKLSF. CDR3 nucleotides: TGTGCCAGCATTAAGACAGTTGCAACTAATGAAAAACTGTCTTTT. Combining the CDR3 with reference TRBV2 and TRBJ1-4 gives the whole variable domain EPEVTQTPSHQVTQMGQEVILRCVPISNHLYFYWYRQILGQKVEFLVSFYNNEISEKSEIFDDQFSVERPDGSNFTLKIRSTKLEDSAMYFCASIKTVATNEKLSFGSGTQLSVL.

The J gene is TRBJ1-1, the V gene TRBV20-1; TRBD1 matches at 10 bases. The CDR3 spans 15 residues. V shed 5 bases, J shed 0 bases, and the junction held 6 bases outside the gene matches. CDR1 and CDR2 (germline): DFQATT, SNEGSKA (reference sequence). The CDR3 loop is CSAGLGTGVNTEAFF. DNA for the CDR3: TGCAGTGCTGGTCTCGGGACAGGGGTGAACACTGAAGCTTTCTTT.

V is TRBV6-4 and J is TRBJ1-2; D gene unclear. Per the germline V gene, CDR1 is MRHNA and CDR2 is SNTAGT. The length of the CDR3 is 13 residues. V lost 3 bases, J lost 8 bases, and 13 bases lay in between. The chain's CDR3 is CASSEGLGRGYTF. The CDR3 DNA sequence: TGTGCCAGCAGTGAAGGTCTCGGTAGGGGCTACACCTTC.

This clonotype was counted a few times. The rearrangement joins TRBV13 to TRBJ1-1, with D tentatively TRBD1 (6 bases). CDR1 is PRHDT and CDR2 is FYEKMQ in the germline V gene (reference sequence). Trimming shortened V by 3 bases and J by 1 base, and 15 bases separated the two germline ends. This CDR3 region has 16 residues. In DNA form, the CDR3 reads TGTGCCAGCAGCTTGAGTCCGGGACAAAGGAACACTGAAGCTTTCTTT. Translation gives CASSLSPGQRNTEAFF.

This clonotype has ten or more counts. The chain is built from TRBV20-1 and TRBJ2-5, with TRBD1 as a possible D gene (6 bases). V lost 6 bases to trimming and J lost 2 bases, with 10 bases between them. The CDR3 totals 12 residues. CDR1 and CDR2 (germline): DFQATT, SNEGSKA (reference sequence). This CDR3 reads CSARTAQETQYF. In nucleotides, the CDR3 is TGCAGTGCAAGGACAGCTCAAGAGACCCAGTACTTC.

The chain is built from TRBV19 and TRBJ1-2; D is undetermined. The CDR3 sequence is 15 residues long. Germline V gene lookup returns CDR1 LNHDA and CDR2 SQIVND (reference sequence). V was clipped by 2 bases and J by 4 bases, with 14 bases between them. CDR3 sequence reads: CASSIWTGMSYGYTF. DNA for the CDR3: TGTGCCAGTAGTATATGGACCGGCATGTCCTATGGCTACACCTTC.

The rearrangement uses TRBV12-5 and TRBJ1-1; possible D gene TRBD1, 6 bases. Trimming left V 3 bases short and J 8 bases short, with 7 bases between. The length of the CDR3 is 11 residues. The germline CDR1 and CDR2 sequences are LGHNT and FRNRAP. The CDR3 DNA is TGTGCTAGTGGTTTCGGGGGCGAAGCTTTCTTT. Translating it yields CASGFGGEAFF. The variable domain in full, with the rest retrieved from reference TRBV12-5 and TRBJ1-1, is DARVTQTPRHKVTEMGQEVTMRCQPILGHNTVFWYRQTMMQGLELLAYFRNRAPLDDSGMPKDRFSAEMPDATLATLKIQPSEPRDSAVYFCASGFGGEAFFGQGTRLTVV.

The chain couples TRBV19 to TRBJ1-1; the D gene is possibly TRBD1 (6 bases). Germline V lookup: CDR1 LNHDA, CDR2 SQIVND (reference sequence). The CDR3 has 16 residues. V was trimmed by 6 bases and J by 2 bases, leaving 19 bases between them. The DNA of the CDR3 is TGTGCCAGTAGCTCCCGTAATGCAGGGGACAACACTGAAGCTTTCTTT. Translating gives CASSSRNAGDNTEAFF.

This clonotype was picked up many times. This chain joins TRBV7-9 and TRBJ1-5; 9 bases are shared with TRBD1. Germline loops: CDR1 SEHNR, CDR2 FQNEAQ (reference sequence). Germline trimming cut 5 bases from V and 3 bases from J; bases unmatched to any gene: 11. CDR3 length equals 17 residues. CDR3 nucleotide sequence: TGTGCCAGCAGCCTCAAGTCCGGGACAGGGCCCAATCAGCCCCAGCATTTT. The encoded protein is CASSLKSGTGPNQPQHF.

This clonotype was seen at least ten times. The chain couples TRBV7-3 to TRBJ1-6; D is uncertain. Germline assignment: CDR1 SGHTA and CDR2 FQGTGA. With 5 bases removed from V and 0 bases from J, the gap between germline ends came to 17 bases. The CDR3 is 18 residues long. This chain's CDR3 is CASSHRTGERSYNSPLHF. The CDR3 nucleotides are TGTGCCAGCAGCCACCGGACGGGAGAGCGCTCCTATAATTCACCCCTCCACTTT. Filled out from reference TRBV7-3 and TRBJ1-6, the complete variable domain reads GAGVSQTPSNKVTEKGKYVELRCDPISGHTALYWYRQSLGQGPEFLIYFQGTGAADDSGLPNDRFFAVRPEGSVSTLKIQRTERGDSAVYLCASSHRTGERSYNSPLHFGNGTRLTVT.

The rearrangement joins TRBV10-3 to TRBJ2-6, with D tentatively TRBD2 (6 bases). The CDR3 runs 13 residues. Trimming stripped 11 bases from V and 5 bases from J, with 13 bases between. CDR1 ENHRY and CDR2 SYGVKD come from the germline V gene. The CDR3 sequence is CALGRNRANVLTF. In DNA form, the CDR3 reads TGTGCCCTAGGGAGGAACAGGGCCAACGTCCTGACTTTC.